This T cell receptor (beta chain) originates from a study of shared T cell receptors in the human thymus. TCRdb's table, derived via immunoSEQ multiplex PCR, lists solely in-frame clones and lacks some. The sample comprises about 660,000 clones, roughly 86% of which are singletons, and 0.0094% rests with the top ten. This CDR3 spans 13 amino acids. The ends were cut back, 2 bases at V and 7 bases at J, with 13 bases in the middle. Germline values: CDR1 SGHKS, CDR2 YYEKEE (reference sequence). In addition, the sample was reused for a study of human thymus T cells. From that study: The source of the thymus tissue was resections taken during corrective heart surgery. Thymic TCR repertoires of unrelated people reportedly overlapped highly.

The gene calls are TRBV5-5 and TRBJ2-7; D possibly corresponds to TRBD1 (5 bases). The sequencing sample was made of thymocytes. The clonotype was recovered from a boy younger than two with a congenital heart defect. The CDR3 reads CASSFGRVREQYF. For the CDR3, the DNA is TGTGCCAGCAGCTTCGGCAGGGTAAGAGAGCAGTACTTC.